Listed below are T cell receptor beta chains from one sample, sequenced in a study of OX40 agonist ivuxolimab in advanced cancers. Assay used: immunoSEQ multiplex PCR; TCRdb lists only in-frame clones, some missing. The data show 65,000 to 85,000 clones, roughly 84% seen once. Material: CD4+ or CD8+ T cells sorted from blood, obtained in a trial of the OX40 agonist ivuxolimab. The origin of the receptors is an adult with an advanced solid tumor such as melanoma, head and neck, liver or kidney cancer. The CDR3 runs from the conserved cysteine through the conserved F or W. D genes are given only for firm matches. Some rows have no size entry. The others give once, few or many, or a class for an expanded clone.

once,TRBD1,TRBJ2-7,14,TRBV6-5,TGTGCCAGCAGTTATGGGACAGGGCTTAACGAGCAGTACTTC,CASSYGTGLNEQYF
NA,TRBD1,TRBJ1-1,15,TRBV15,TGTGCCACCAGCGAGGGGGCTATACGGAACACTGAAGCTTTCTTT,CATSEGAIRNTEAFF
NA,NA,TRBJ1-4,16,TRBV2,TGTGCCAGCAGCTCGGGACCGGGACGCCCTAATGAAAAACTGTTTTTT,CASSSGPGRPNEKLFF
NA,NA,TRBJ2-2,14,TRBV7-2,TGTGCCAGCAGCTTGTTCGGAAGGACCGGGGAGCTGTTTTTT,CASSLFGRTGELFF
NA,TRBD1,TRBJ2-1,16,TRBV11-2,TGTGCCAGCAGCTCAAGGACAGGGAATTCTTACAATGAGCAGTTCTTC,CASSSRTGNSYNEQFF
NA,NA,TRBJ2-7,15,TRBV7-6,TGTGCCAGCAGCTTGAGTGACACAGCATCCTACGAGCAGTACTTC,CASSLSDTASYEQYF
NA,NA,TRBJ2-7,14,TRBV6-5,TGTGCCAGCAGCCAACAGGTCGCCTCCGGGGAGCAGTACTTC,CASSQQVASGEQYF
NA,TRBD2,TRBJ2-5,16,TRBV5-6,TGTGCCAGCAGCACCCTCCGGGGGGATGCCCAAGAGACCCAGTACTTC,CASSTLRGDAQETQYF
NA,NA,TRBJ2-7,16,TRBV7-2,TGTGCCAGCAGCCCGCCCGAAGGCAGCGTTACCTACGAGCAGTACTTC,CASSPPEGSVTYEQYF
NA,TRBD2,TRBJ2-5,20,TRBV4-1,TGCGCCAGCAGCCCGGGTGACGGGACTAGCGGGGGGCTGTACCAAGAGACCCAGTACTTC,CASSPGDGTSGGLYQETQYF
NA,TRBD1,TRBJ1-1,14,TRBV7-9,TGTGCCAGCAGCGGAACAGGGGGCGGAACTGAAGCTTTCTTT,CASSGTGGGTEAFF
NA,NA,TRBJ1-1,14,TRBV5-6,TGTGCCAGCAGCTTGGAGGGGGAGAACACTGAAGCTTTCTTT,CASSLEGENTEAFF
NA,TRBD1,TRBJ1-1,18,TRBV5-1,TGCGCCAGCAGCTTTGTGGTCGGGACAGGGGGCTGGGACACTGAAGCTTTCTTT,CASSFVVGTGGWDTEAFF
NA,NA,TRBJ1-2,14,TRBV18,TGTGCCAGCTCACCAGGCGCATCTAACTATGGCTACACCTTC,CASSPGASNYGYTF
once,NA,TRBJ2-7,14,TRBV7-2,TGTGCCAGCAGCCGGTATAGTTCCACCTACGAGCAGTACTTC,CASSRYSSTYEQYF
NA,TRBD1,TRBJ1-4,14,TRBV5-8,TGTGCCAGCAGCAGGACAGGGTACGATGAAAAACTGTTTTTT,CASSRTGYDEKLFF
NA,NA,TRBJ1-1,13,TRBV6-5,TGTGCCAGCAGGCGCAACATGAACACTGAAGCTTTCTTT,CASRRNMNTEAFF
NA,NA,TRBJ2-2,13,TRBV18,TGTGCCAGCTCTCTGGCGAACACCGGGGAGCTGTTTTTT,CASSLANTGELFF
once,TRBD1,TRBJ2-7,17,TRBV7-9,TGTGCCAGCAGCTTAGGAATTGGGACAGGGGAACCCTACGAGCAGTACTTC,CASSLGIGTGEPYEQYF
NA,TRBD1,TRBJ1-1,15,TRBV7-2,TGTGCCAGCAGCTCGCGACAGGGGGGGAACACTGAAGCTTTCTTT,CASSSRQGGNTEAFF
NA,NA,TRBJ2-5,15,TRBV7-9,TGTGCCAGCAGCTTAAATGTCAGGGCACAAGAGACCCAGTACTTC,CASSLNVRAQETQYF
once,NA,TRBJ1-5,15,TRBV18,TGTGCCAGCTCAGCGCTGGCAGGGCGCAATCAGCCCCAGCATTTT,CASSALAGRNQPQHF
NA,TRBD2,TRBJ2-7,15,TRBV18,TGTGCCAGCTCACCAGGGAGCGGGGGGTCCTACGAGCAGTACTTC,CASSPGSGGSYEQYF
NA,TRBD1,TRBJ1-4,16,TRBV7-9,TGTGCCAGCAGCCCCGGACAGGGAGTGTCTAATGAAAAACTGTTTTTT,CASSPGQGVSNEKLFF
NA,TRBD2,TRBJ2-5,15,TRBV6-5,TGTGCCAGCAGTCGCTCTGGGTGGCGGGGGGAGACCCAGTACTTC,CASSRSGWRGETQYF
NA,NA,TRBJ1-4,16,TRBV10-3,TGTGCCATCAGTGAGTCAGTAGGATCACGGGGAGAAAAACTGTTTTTT,CAISESVGSRGEKLFF
NA,NA,TRBJ2-1,15,TRBV5-4,TGTGCCAGCAGCTCCCTGACTTCCTCCTACAATGAGCAGTTCTTC,CASSSLTSSYNEQFF
NA,TRBD1,TRBJ1-1,17,TRBV27,TGTGCCAGCAGTCGATTTGCAAGGACAGGGGTGAACACTGAAGCTTTCTTT,CASSRFARTGVNTEAFF
NA,NA,TRBJ2-1,14,TRBV2,TGTGCCAGCAGCGGCCCTCCCACCTACAATGAGCAGTTCTTC,CASSGPPTYNEQFF
NA,NA,TRBJ2-5,14,TRBV7-5,TGTGCCAGAAGCTCGGGACCGAAGCAAGAGACCCAGTACTTC,CARSSGPKQETQYF
NA,NA,TRBJ2-7,13,TRBV4-1,TGCGCCAGCAGCCAAGGAGGAGTAGTCGAGCAGTACTTC,CASSQGGVVEQYF
NA,NA,TRBJ2-7,16,TRBV5-1,TGCGCCAGCAGCTTGGGGCCAGCGGGCAACTCCTACGAGCAGTACTTC,CASSLGPAGNSYEQYF
NA,NA,TRBJ1-1,15,TRBV6-5,TGTGCCAGCAGTTACGAGGGGCGCGGGAACACTGAAGCTTTCTTT,CASSYEGRGNTEAFF
NA,NA,TRBJ2-3,16,TRBV27,TGTGCCAGCAGTCTCTCAAAGAAAGTTTACACAGATACGCAGTATTTT,CASSLSKKVYTDTQYF
once,NA,TRBJ2-7,16,TRBV7-9,TGTGCCAGCAGCTTAGGGCGCGGGCGTACCCCCCTCGAGCAGTACTTC,CASSLGRGRTPLEQYF
NA,NA,TRBJ1-5,15,TRBV2,TGTGCCAGCAGCCTGGGTGGGGAAAGCAATCAGCCCCAGCATTTT,CASSLGGESNQPQHF
NA,NA,TRBJ2-1,16,TRBV18,TGTGCCAGCTCACCACCTGGGCAGGGAATCGCCAATGAGCAGTTCTTC,CASSPPGQGIANEQFF
NA,TRBD1,TRBJ1-1,14,TRBV19,TGTGCCAGTAGGCCGGGACAGGGGTTCACTGAAGCTTTCTTT,CASRPGQGFTEAFF
NA,TRBD1,TRBJ1-5,14,TRBV27,TGTGCCAGCCGGGGACAGGGGGCCGCTCAGCCCCAGCATTTT,CASRGQGAAQPQHF
NA,TRBD2,TRBJ2-7,16,TRBV10-3,TGTGCCATCAGTGAGTCAGGGACTAGTCTCTCCTACGAGCAGTACTTC,CAISESGTSLSYEQYF
NA,NA,TRBJ2-3,14,TRBV2,TGTGCCAGTGCGATCCGGGTCGGGAAAGATACGCAGTATTTT,CASAIRVGKDTQYF
NA,NA,TRBJ1-6,15,TRBV4-2,TGTGCCAGCAGCCAAGCCGGAGTGGGGAAATCACCCCTCCACTTT,CASSQAGVGKSPLHF
many,NA,TRBJ2-7,14,TRBV19,TGTGCCAGTAGTCCTCGGGACGGCTCCTACGAGCAGTACTTC,CASSPRDGSYEQYF
NA,NA,TRBJ1-1,15,TRBV7-3,TGTGCCAGCAGCCAGCTTCCGGGTTTCGGGACTGAAGCTTTCTTT,CASSQLPGFGTEAFF
NA,TRBD1,TRBJ1-1,15,TRBV5-1,TGCGCCAGCAGGCCCGGGACAGGGGGTTCTAGTGAAGCTTTCTTT,CASRPGTGGSSEAFF
NA,TRBD1,TRBJ1-1,16,TRBV5-4,TGTGCCAGCAGCTTGGAGGGGCAGGGGGCGACCACTGAAGCTTTCTTT,CASSLEGQGATTEAFF
NA,NA,TRBJ2-3,14,TRBV5-1,TGCGCCAGTGCAGAGGGACCGAGCACAGATACGCAGTATTTT,CASAEGPSTDTQYF
NA,TRBD1,TRBJ2-2,16,TRBV5-4,TGTGCCAGCAGCTTGGTCAGGGGGAGGAACACCGGGGAGCTGTTTTTT,CASSLVRGRNTGELFF